This T cell receptor beta chain appears in the sequencing data of a study of shared clonotypes between healthy human individuals. This table comes from immunoSEQ multiplex PCR, and its TCRdb copy is limited to in-frame clones, with some not included. The sample consists of approximately 87,000 clones, 62% of them appearing once. V shed 1 base and J 7 bases; nucleotides not matched to a gene: 8. CDR1 is LNHNV and CDR2 is YYDKDF in the germline V gene (reference sequence). This CDR3 contains 16 residues. The table lists this clone with a count of one. The material sequenced was memory CD8+ T cells sorted from blood. Subset: CD45RO+ cells pooled with CCR7-negative TemRA cells. This TCR was recovered from a man between 25 and 39 years old in good health. The chain recombines TRBV15 with TRBJ2-1; TRBD2 matches 9 bases. The CDR3 here is CATSRGGSGSLNEQFF. The CDR3 coding sequence is TGTGCCACCAGCAGAGGTGGTAGCGGGAGTCTTAATGAGCAGTTCTTC.